The source of this TCR beta chain is a study of shared clonotypes between healthy human individuals. The naive CD8 fraction comprised CD45RO-negative cells positively selected for CCR7 and excluded terminally differentiated effector memory CD45RA+ cells. Assay used: immunoSEQ multiplex PCR; TCRdb lists only in-frame clones, some missing. This sample has about 2.1 million clones, with over 85% found just once. This CDR3 has 16 residues. Per the germline V gene, CDR1 is SNHLY and CDR2 is FYNNEI. V shed 3 bases and J 0 bases; nucleotides not matched to a gene: 5. The receptor was isolated from a man aged 18-30 years in good health. Some clones in this sample may be carry-over from other donors' samples. This chain uses TRBV2 with TRBJ1-5, with 7 bases lining up with TRBD1. The specimen sequenced was naive CD8+ T cells from PBMCs. CDR3 nucleotide sequence: TGTGCCAGCAGTGAGGACAGGATCCATAGCAATCAGCCCCAGCATTTT. Translation gives CASSEDRIHSNQPQHF.